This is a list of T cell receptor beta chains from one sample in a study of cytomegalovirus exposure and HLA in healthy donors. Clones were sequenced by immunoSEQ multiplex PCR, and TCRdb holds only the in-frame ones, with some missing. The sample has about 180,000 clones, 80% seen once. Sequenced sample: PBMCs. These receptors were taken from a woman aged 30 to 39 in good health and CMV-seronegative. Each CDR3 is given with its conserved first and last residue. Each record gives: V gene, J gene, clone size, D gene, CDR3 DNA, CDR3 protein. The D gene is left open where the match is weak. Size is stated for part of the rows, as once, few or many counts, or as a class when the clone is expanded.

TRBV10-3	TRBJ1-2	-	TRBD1	TGTGCCATCGGCCAGGGGGCCAACTATGGCTACACCTTC	CAIGQGANYGYTF
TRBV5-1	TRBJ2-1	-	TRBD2	TGCGCCAGCAGCCACGGACTAGCGGGGACGAATGAGCAGTTCTTC	CASSHGLAGTNEQFF
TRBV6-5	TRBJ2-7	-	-	TGTGCCAGCAGTTTTCAGGGGTCCTCCTACGAGCAGTACTTC	CASSFQGSSYEQYF
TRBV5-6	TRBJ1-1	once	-	TGTGCCAGCAGCTTGGCCGTGAACACTGAAGCTTTCTTT	CASSLAVNTEAFF
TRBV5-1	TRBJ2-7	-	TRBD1	TGCGCCAGCAGCTTGGGCGGACAGGGGGCGGAGGAGCAGTATTTC	CASSLGGQGAEEQYF
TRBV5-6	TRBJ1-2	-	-	TGTGCCAGCAGCACCCTAGTGGCCTATGGCTACACCTTC	CASSTLVAYGYTF
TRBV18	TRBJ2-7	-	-	TGTGCCAGCTCACCACAGGGGATCGAGCAGTACTTC	CASSPQGIEQYF
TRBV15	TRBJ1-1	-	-	TGTGCCACCAGCATCCCAGGGTACACTGAAGCTTTCTTT	CATSIPGYTEAFF
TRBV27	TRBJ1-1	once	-	TGTGCCAGCAGTTTATTGCCAGATGTGAACACTGAAGCTTTCTTT	CASSLLPDVNTEAFF
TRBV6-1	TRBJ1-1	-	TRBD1	TGTGCCAGCAGTGAAGCCTCAGGGGGTGGAACTGAAGCTTTCTTT	CASSEASGGGTEAFF
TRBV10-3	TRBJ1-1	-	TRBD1	TGTGCCATCAGAGGACAGGGGGAAGAAGCTTTCTTT	CAIRGQGEEAFF
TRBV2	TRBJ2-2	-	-	TGTGCCAGCAGCTCAGGGGCCACCGGGGAGCTGTTTTTT	CASSSGATGELFF
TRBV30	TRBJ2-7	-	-	TGTGCCTGGAGTGGGACAGTCGCGTCTTCCTACGAGCAGTACTTC	CAWSGTVASSYEQYF
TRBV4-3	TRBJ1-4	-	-	TGCGCCAGCAGCCAATCTCCTCTAGGCCTCGGGGAAAAACTGTTTTTT	CASSQSPLGLGEKLFF
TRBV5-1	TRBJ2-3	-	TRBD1	TGCGCCAGCAGCCAAAGGGACAGGGCCCGGGCAGATACGCAGTATTTT	CASSQRDRARADTQYF
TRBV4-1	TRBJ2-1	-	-	TGCGCCAGCAGCCGGCAAGACTTAGATGAGCAGTTCTTC	CASSRQDLDEQFF
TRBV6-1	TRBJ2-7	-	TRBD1	TGTGCCAGCAGACCGGGACAGAGCTCCTACGAGCAGTACTTC	CASRPGQSSYEQYF
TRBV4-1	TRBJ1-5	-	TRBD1	TGCGCCAGCAGCCTGCAGGGGGCTGGAGAGCCCCAGCATTTT	CASSLQGAGEPQHF
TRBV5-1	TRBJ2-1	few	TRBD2	TGCGCCAGCAATTTGCGGGGGGACTCCTACAATGAGCAGTTCTTC	CASNLRGDSYNEQFF
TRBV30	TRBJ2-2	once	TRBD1	TGTGCCTGGGCGGGACAGGGGAGAACCGGGGAGCTGTTTTTT	CAWAGQGRTGELFF
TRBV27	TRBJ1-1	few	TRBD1	TGTGCCAGCAGTCCACGCAAGGACAGGGGCAAGAATTCCCTCACTGAAGCTTTCTTT	CASSPRKDRGKNSLTEAFF
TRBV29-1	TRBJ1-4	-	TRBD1	TGCAGCGTTGGAGGGGGCAATAATGAAAAACTGTTTTTT	CSVGGGNNEKLFF
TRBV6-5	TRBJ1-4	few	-	TGTGCCAGCAGTCCACCGGGTGCTAATGAAAAACTGTTTTTT	CASSPPGANEKLFF